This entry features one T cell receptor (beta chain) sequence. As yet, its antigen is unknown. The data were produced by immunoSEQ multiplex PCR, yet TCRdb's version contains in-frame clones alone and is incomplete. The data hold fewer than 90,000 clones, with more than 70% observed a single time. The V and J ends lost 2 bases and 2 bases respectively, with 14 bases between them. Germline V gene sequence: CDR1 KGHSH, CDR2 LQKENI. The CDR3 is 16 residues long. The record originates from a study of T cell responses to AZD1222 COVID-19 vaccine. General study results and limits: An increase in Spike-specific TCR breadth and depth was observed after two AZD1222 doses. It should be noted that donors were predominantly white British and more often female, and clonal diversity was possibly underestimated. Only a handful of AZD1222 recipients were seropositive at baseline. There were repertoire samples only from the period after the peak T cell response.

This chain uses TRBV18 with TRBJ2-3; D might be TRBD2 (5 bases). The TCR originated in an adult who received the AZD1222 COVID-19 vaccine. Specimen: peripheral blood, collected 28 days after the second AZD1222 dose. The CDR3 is CASSPSASRATDTQYF. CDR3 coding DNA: TGTGCCAGCTCACCATCCGCTAGCCGGGCCACAGATACGCAGTATTTT.